Listed here are 24 T cell receptor beta chains from one sample, sequenced in a study of shared clonotypes between healthy human individuals (TCRdb year 2020). The method was the immunoSEQ multiplex PCR assay. Held by TCRdb, this immuneACCESS table contains in-frame sequences only and omits some clones. Under half of the omission traces to an unresolved V gene where checked; the cause of the rest is unknown. Recorded for this sample are 2 million to 2.5 million clones; 95% of them occurred a single time. Around 0.13% of the sample is held by the ten biggest clonotypes. Sequenced sample: naive CD4+ T cells sorted from blood. The cell subset or site label here, explained by the study, means: CD45RA+ positively selected. These receptors were taken from a man between 18 and 35 years old in good health.

The V gene is TRBV5-4, the J gene TRBJ1-2; 11 bases fit TRBD1. The CDR3 consists of 13 residues. V lost 7 bases, J lost 7 bases, and 6 bases stayed unmatched. Germline V lookup: CDR1 SGHNT, CDR2 YYREEE (reference sequence). The DNA of the CDR3 is TGTGCCAGCGTCCGGGACAGGGGGTTTGGCTACACCTTC. Protein sequence: CASVRDRGFGYTF.

V usage is TRBV2 and J usage is TRBJ1-6, with D perhaps TRBD1 (5 bases). Per germline, CDR1 SNHLY and CDR2 FYNNEI. Trimming stripped 0 bases from V and 10 bases from J, with 10 bases between. This CDR3 comprises 14 residues. The CDR3 protein is CASSEASRVSPLHF. In DNA form, the CDR3 reads TGTGCCAGCAGTGAAGCCTCCAGGGTCTCACCCCTCCACTTT.

The chain couples TRBV7-2 to TRBJ1-4, with D unresolved. The CDR3 has 16 residues. CDR1 and CDR2 from the germline V gene are SGHTA and FQGNSA. V lost 5 bases, J lost 0 bases, and 13 bases lay in between. The CDR3 loop reads CASSLNTVATNEKLFF. CDR3 nucleotide sequence: TGTGCCAGCAGCCTAAATACAGTCGCAACTAATGAAAAACTGTTTTTT. Full variable domain (outside the CDR3, taken from reference TRBV7-2 and TRBJ1-4): GAGVSQSPSNKVTEKGKDVELRCDPISGHTALYWYRQSLGQGLEFLIYFQGNSAPDKSGLPSDRFSAERTGGSVSTLTIQRTQQEDSAVYLCASSLNTVATNEKLFFGSGTQLSVL.

This chain uses TRBV5-1 with TRBJ2-7; D possibly corresponds to TRBD1 (5 bases). Germline V gene lookup returns CDR1 SGHRS and CDR2 YFSETQ. The CDR3 is 14 amino acids. The germline V and J ends were trimmed by 3 bases and 0 bases, with 10 bases remaining between them. The CDR3 spells CASSSTASSYEQYF. The CDR3 bases are TGCGCCAGCAGCTCGACAGCTAGCTCCTACGAGCAGTACTTC.

CDR3 protein: CASSSSSDTQYF. The CDR3 bases are TGTGCCAGCAGTTCGTCATCAGATACGCAGTATTTT. J is TRBJ2-3 and V is TRBV7-9; no clear D gene. This CDR3 is 12 amino acids long. Per the germline V gene, CDR1 is SEHNR and CDR2 is FQNEAQ (reference sequence). Trimming took off 6 bases at V and 4 bases at J, with 8 bases between the two ends. Based on the CDR3 plus reference TRBV7-9 and TRBJ2-3, the full variable domain is DTGVSQNPRHKITKRGQNVTFRCDPISEHNRLYWYRQTLGQGPEFLTYFQNEAQLEKSRLLSDRFSAERPKGSFSTLEIQRTEQGDSAMYLCASSSSSDTQYFGPGTRLTVL.

The chain carries TRBV4-1 and TRBJ1-1, with D unresolved. Germline V lookup: CDR1 MGHRA, CDR2 YSYEKL. V was pared by 0 bases and J by 10 bases, with 18 bases between. This CDR3 has 15 amino acids. The CDR3 reads CASSQERVGRLTAFF. DNA of the CDR3: TGCGCCAGCAGCCAAGAAAGGGTTGGAAGGCTGACAGCTTTCTTT.

The chain uses TRBV9 and TRBJ2-7; the D gene is possibly TRBD2 (6 bases). CDR1 SGDLS and CDR2 YYNGEE come from the germline V gene. The V end was cut by 4 bases, the J end by 7 bases, with 18 bases between. CDR3 length equals 14 residues. This CDR3 reads CASSPTSISEEQYF. CDR3 nucleotides: TGTGCCAGCAGCCCCACTAGCATCTCTGAGGAGCAGTACTTC. The full variable domain, its missing parts supplied by reference TRBV9 and TRBJ2-7, is DSGVTQTPKHLITATGQRVTLRCSPRSGDLSVYWYQQSLDQGLQFLIQYYNGEERAKGNILERFSAQQFPDLHSELNLSSLELGDSALYFCASSPTSISEEQYFGPGTRLTVT.

V gene TRBV7-9 combines with J gene TRBJ2-1; TRBD1 might be the D (5 bases). This CDR3 has 13 residues. Trimming took off 2 bases at V and 8 bases at J, with 10 bases between the two ends. The germline gives CDR1 SEHNR, CDR2 FQNEAQ (reference sequence). The DNA of the CDR3 is TGTGCCAGCAGCTTACAGGGTGTTTATGAGCAGTTCTTC. Amino acid sequence: CASSLQGVYEQFF.

V is TRBV6-6 and J is TRBJ2-7; D gene uncertain. The germline CDR1 and CDR2 sequences are MNHNY and SVGAGI (reference sequence). V lost 4 bases and J 6 bases, leaving 7 bases between the germline ends. The CDR3 runs 11 residues. CDR3 coding DNA: TGTGCCAGCAGTTCCCCGTCCGAGCAGTACTTC. It specifies CASSSPSEQYF.

The CDR3 reads CGETPAGDFQETQYF. DNA for the CDR3: TGTGGGGAGACCCCAGCCGGGGACTTCCAAGAGACCCAGTACTTC. The chain uses TRBV7-9 and TRBJ2-5; possible D gene TRBD2, 6 bases. Per germline, CDR1 SEHNR and CDR2 FQNEAQ (reference sequence). The CDR3 sequence is 15 residues long.

This clone was seen a single time. The J gene is TRBJ2-7, the V gene TRBV7-2; no firm D call. Per germline, CDR1 SGHTA and CDR2 FQGNSA. The V gene lost 5 bases and the J gene lost 10 bases, with 21 bases spanning the gap. The CDR3 is 14 amino acids. In DNA, the CDR3 is TGTGCCAGCAGCCCAACAACCGCAGCCTTAGAACAGTACTTC. Protein product: CASSPTTAALEQYF.

This chain joins TRBV9 and TRBJ2-5; D ambiguous. V was clipped by 3 bases and J by 0 bases, with 9 bases between them. Per germline, CDR1 SGDLS and CDR2 YYNGEE. The CDR3 covers 14 residues. The CDR3 region has the DNA TGTGCCAGCAGCGGACTCGGACACCAAGAGACCCAGTACTTC. Translation gives CASSGLGHQETQYF.

The chain recombines TRBV4-3 with TRBJ1-4, with TRBD1 matching 8 bases. The CDR3 runs 16 residues. Germline V gene sequence: CDR1 LGHNA, CDR2 YSLEER. With V trimmed by 4 bases and J by 2 bases, 6 bases remained unmatched. CDR3 DNA: TGCGCCAGCAGCCCGACCAGGGGGCTGACTAATGAAAAACTGTTTTTT. It specifies CASSPTRGLTNEKLFF.

The chain couples TRBV5-4 to TRBJ1-2; D not certain. Germline CDR1 reads SGHNT; CDR2 reads YYREEE (reference sequence). Trimming removed 0 bases at V and 6 bases at J, with 15 bases between. The CDR3 length is 15 residues. As DNA, the CDR3 is TGTGCCAGCAGCTTGGTAGCCTCCGCAATCGATGGCTACACCTTC. Residues: CASSLVASAIDGYTF.

This clone was counted a single time. The rearrangement uses TRBV6-5 and TRBJ2-7; 9 nucleotides align to TRBD2. V gave up 6 bases and J gave up 0 bases; unmatched junction bases: 6. Germline values: CDR1 MNHEY, CDR2 SVGAGI. The CDR3 is 15 residues long. CDR3 sequence: CASREAGGPSYEQYF. The CDR3 coding sequence is TGTGCCAGCAGGGAGGCGGGAGGGCCCTCCTACGAGCAGTACTTC.

Of note for this clone: Other nucleotide sequences from this sample produce the same CDR3. The J gene is TRBJ1-1, the V gene TRBV19; D might be TRBD1 (6 bases). This CDR3 is built from 13 residues. V lost 5 bases to trimming and J lost 5 bases, with 12 bases between them. Germline V gives CDR1 LNHDA, CDR2 SQIVND (reference sequence). The CDR3: CASSVQGGTEAFF. CDR3 nucleotide sequence: TGTGCCAGTAGTGTACAGGGAGGGACTGAAGCTTTCTTT.

The chain recombines TRBV18 with TRBJ2-3, with TRBD2 matching over 9 bases. In germline, CDR1 is KGHSH, CDR2 LQKENI. This CDR3 comprises 16 residues. V shed 2 bases and J 3 bases; nucleotides not matched to a gene: 6. CDR3 in DNA: TGTGCCAGCTCACCAGTTTCAGCGGGGGGTACAGATACGCAGTATTTT. This gives the protein CASSPVSAGGTDTQYF.

The chain has TRBV30 and TRBJ1-2, with D possibly TRBD1 on 5 matching bases. V was clipped by 6 bases and J by 3 bases, with 20 bases between them. Germline V gene data show CDR1 as GTSNPN and CDR2 as SVGIG (reference sequence). The CDR3 has 15 residues. DNA for the CDR3: TGTGCCTGTTCGGGGACGGGGGACTTGTACTATGGCTACACCTTC. Translating gives CACSGTGDLYYGYTF.

The V and J genes are TRBV6-6 and TRBJ1-2; D uncertain. The CDR3 is 12 amino acids. Germline V lookup: CDR1 MNHNY, CDR2 SVGAGI (reference sequence). The V and J ends lost 2 bases and 4 bases respectively, with 5 bases between them. The CDR3 DNA is TGTGCCAGCAGTTACACACCCTATGGCTACACCTTC. Translation: CASSYTPYGYTF.

On this clone itself: Different DNA sequences within this sample yield the same CDR3. The chain joins TRBV5-1 to TRBJ1-5; 7 positions agree with TRBD1. In germline, CDR1 is SGHRS, CDR2 YFSETQ. The CDR3 totals 15 residues. The trim removed 0 bases at V and 2 bases at J, leaving 2 bases unmatched. CDR3 residues: CASSLDGQGNQPQHF. Written as DNA, the CDR3 is TGCGCCAGCAGCTTGGATGGACAGGGCAATCAGCCCCAGCATTTT.

Worth noting for this clone: Additional DNA sequences in this sample encode the identical CDR3. The DNA of the CDR3 is TGTGCCAGCAGTCGGACGGACCTCTACGAGCAGTACTTC. Its translation: CASSRTDLYEQYF. The chain joins TRBV28 to TRBJ2-7; the D is unclear. With 5 bases removed from V and 3 bases from J, the gap between germline ends came to 11 bases. This CDR3 is 13 amino acids long. The germline CDR1 and CDR2 sequences are MDHEN and SYDVKM.

The CDR3 nucleotides are TGTGCCAGCAGTGCACAGGGATCTGGGGCCAACGTCCTGACTTTC. Translated, it gives CASSAQGSGANVLTF. The chain combines TRBV2 with TRBJ2-6; D might be TRBD1 (6 bases). The CDR3 has 15 amino acids. CDR1 SNHLY and CDR2 FYNNEI come from the germline V gene. The V gene lost 4 bases and the J gene lost 1 base, with 8 bases spanning the gap. Drawing the rest from reference TRBV2 and TRBJ2-6, the complete variable domain is EPEVTQTPSHQVTQMGQEVILRCVPISNHLYFYWYRQILGQKVEFLVSFYNNEISEKSEIFDDQFSVERPDGSNFTLKIRSTKLEDSAMYFCASSAQGSGANVLTFGAGSRLTVL.

The V and J genes are TRBV7-2 and TRBJ1-4; 8 nucleotides match TRBD1. CDR1 and CDR2 from the germline V gene are SGHTA and FQGNSA. The ends lost 5 bases at V and 7 bases at J; junction bases unmatched: 3. The length of the CDR3 is 13 residues. The CDR3 loop reads CASSPGQVEKLFF. The CDR3 DNA reads as TGTGCCAGCAGCCCGGGACAGGTTGAAAAACTGTTTTTT.

This sequence joins TRBV7-2 and TRBJ2-7; D not certain. CDR3 length: 15 residues. The germline gives CDR1 SGHTA, CDR2 FQGNSA. The ends were cut back, 4 bases at V and 0 bases at J, with 13 bases in the middle. The CDR3 nucleotides are TGTGCCAGCAGCTATCCCGATCGGGCCTCCTACGAGCAGTACTTC. Translated, it gives CASSYPDRASYEQYF.